This T cell receptor beta chain was sequenced during a study of sequential checkpoint blockade in melanoma. Assay: immunoSEQ multiplex PCR; the TCRdb copy retains only in-frame clones and omits some. In the table there are 17,000 or so clones, under 65% of which are singletons. The germline V gene has CDR1 SEHNR and CDR2 FQNEAQ (reference sequence). This CDR3 region has 15 residues. With 6 bases clipped from V and 4 bases from J, the junction kept 7 bases outside the gene matches. The treatment denotes: randomized to nivolumab then ipilimumab (arm A) or the reverse (arm B). Patients had received no earlier DNA-damaging chemotherapy. Live CD3+CD8+ CD19− CD56− cells were sorted from PBMCs.

This clonotype was obtained from a human donor with melanoma. The rearrangement uses TRBV7-9 and TRBJ2-1, with 9 bases aligning to TRBD2. Sequenced here: CD8+ T cells sorted from blood (inferred from file names), sampled from a patient given nivolumab and ipilimumab in sequence. CDR3 residues: CASSYTSGPYNEQFF. CDR3 nucleotides: TGTGCCAGCAGTTACACTAGCGGGCCATACAATGAGCAGTTCTTC. Drawing the rest from reference TRBV7-9 and TRBJ2-1, the complete variable domain is DTGVSQNPRHKITKRGQNVTFRCDPISEHNRLYWYRQTLGQGPEFLTYFQNEAQLEKSRLLSDRFSAERPKGSFSTLEIQRTEQGDSAMYLCASSYTSGPYNEQFFGPGTRLTVL.